Listed below are T cell receptor beta chains from one sample, sequenced in a study of control samples from healthy donors and cancer patients. Assay used: immunoSEQ multiplex PCR; TCRdb lists only in-frame clones, some missing. Of 150,000 or so clones listed, approximately 96% are singletons. The specimen was blood. These receptors were taken from a man aged 35 to 55 in good health. CDR3s include the opening cysteine and the closing phenylalanine or tryptophan. The D gene is left open where the match is weak. The size entry is marked missing in some rows and otherwise reads once, few, many or a size class.

D gene | clone size | J gene | V gene | CDR3 protein | CDR3 DNA
- | - | TRBJ1-1 | TRBV6-5 | CASRNGRGPSEAFF | TGTGCCAGCAGGAACGGGAGGGGCCCCTCTGAAGCTTTCTTT
TRBD1 | - | TRBJ1-2 | TRBV11-2 | CASSGQGKGYTF | TGTGCCAGCAGCGGACAGGGGAAAGGCTACACCTTC
- | - | TRBJ1-4 | TRBV6-5 | CATSGQGVGEKLFF | TGTGCCACTTCCGGCCAAGGGGTCGGCGAAAAACTGTTTTTT
- | - | TRBJ1-2 | TRBV4-2 | CASSQESRGAANYGYTF | TGTGCCAGCAGCCAAGAGTCCCGAGGGGCAGCTAACTATGGCTACACCTTC
TRBD1 | - | TRBJ1-1 | TRBV24-1 | CATSPRGSVTEAFF | TGTGCCACCTCCCCCAGGGGGTCGGTAACTGAAGCTTTCTTT
TRBD1 | - | TRBJ1-3 | TRBV9 | CASSVSGQGHPRGNTIYF | TGTGCCAGCAGCGTATCGGGACAGGGGCATCCGCGTGGAAACACCATATATTTT
TRBD2 | - | TRBJ2-3 | TRBV6-5 | CASRPGTSGGNTQYF | TGTGCCAGCAGACCCGGGACTAGCGGGGGTAATACGCAGTATTTT
- | - | TRBJ2-2 | TRBV12-3/TRBV12-4 | CASSPPTGELFF | TGTGCCAGCAGCCCTCCCACCGGGGAGCTGTTTTTT
- | - | TRBJ1-3 | TRBV30 | CAWSVSGIGGNTIYF | TGTGCCTGGAGTGTATCGGGGATTGGAGGAAACACCATATATTTT
- | - | TRBJ1-1 | TRBV30 | CAWGSTRTTEAFF | TGTGCCTGGGGTTCCACACGAACCACTGAAGCTTTCTTT
- | - | TRBJ1-4 | TRBV5-1 | CASSLGGSRQLFF | TGCGCCAGCAGCTTGGGTGGCAGCAGGCAACTGTTTTTT
- | - | TRBJ1-1 | TRBV9 | CASSVEAGSVDSEAFF | TGTGCCAGCAGCGTTGAGGCAGGGAGTGTAGATTCTGAAGCTTTCTTT
TRBD2 | few | TRBJ2-4 | TRBV11-2 | CASSLVFAGGAKNIQYF | TGTGCCAGCAGCTTAGTATTCGCGGGGGGAGCCAAAAACATTCAGTACTTC
TRBD1 | - | TRBJ2-7 | TRBV5-1 | CASSPRSGTGSYEQYF | TGCGCCAGCAGCCCACGATCCGGGACAGGGAGCTACGAGCAGTACTTC
- | once | TRBJ1-2 | TRBV7-2 | CASSKNSLQETRHGYTF | TGTGCCAGCAGCAAAAATAGCCTACAGGAGACTCGGCATGGCTACACCTTC
- | - | TRBJ1-1 | TRBV5-1 | CASSHGQINTEAFF | TGCGCCAGCAGCCACGGACAGATAAACACTGAAGCTTTCTTT
- | - | TRBJ1-1 | TRBV4-1 | CASSQGSPGDTEAFF | TGCGCCAGCAGCCAAGGGTCCCCAGGGGACACTGAAGCTTTCTTT
TRBD1 | - | TRBJ1-1 | TRBV7-9 | CASSSTGMNTEAFF | TGTGCCAGCAGCTCGACAGGGATGAACACTGAAGCTTTCTTT
- | - | TRBJ2-2 | TRBV7-9 | CASSQGRGAAGELFF | TGTGCCAGCAGCCAGGGTCGGGGGGCTGCCGGGGAGCTGTTTTTT
TRBD1 | few | TRBJ2-7 | TRBV3-1/TRBV3-2 | CASSRSGTGSYEQYF | TGTGCCAGCAGCCGCTCCGGGACAGGGTCCTACGAGCAGTACTTC
- | - | TRBJ1-5 | TRBV23-1 | CASSQSGGLNQPQHF | TGCGCCAGCAGTCAATCGGGCGGATTAAATCAGCCCCAGCATTTT
- | - | TRBJ2-3 | TRBV5-1 | CASSTEGADTQYF | TGCGCCAGCAGCACAGAGGGCGCAGATACGCAGTATTTT
- | - | TRBJ1-3 | TRBV18 | CASSQGSGNTIYF | TGTGCCAGCTCACAGGGATCTGGAAACACCATATATTTT
- | - | TRBJ1-2 | TRBV7-9 | CASSLGGEYYGYTF | TGTGCCAGCAGCTTAGGAGGGGAATACTATGGCTACACCTTC
TRBD1 | - | TRBJ1-3 | TRBV18 | CASSPRQGGGNTIYF | TGTGCCAGCTCACCCCGACAGGGAGGCGGAAACACCATATATTTT
- | - | TRBJ1-1 | TRBV5-5 | CASSLSSLNTEAFF | TGTGCCAGCAGCTTGTCCAGCCTGAACACTGAAGCTTTCTTT
TRBD2 | - | TRBJ2-3 | TRBV30 | CAWGTGGAADTQYF | TGTGCCTGGGGTACCGGGGGGGCCGCAGATACGCAGTATTTT
- | - | TRBJ2-3 | TRBV11-3 | CASSLSGADTQYF | TGTGCCAGCAGCCTTTCAGGGGCAGATACGCAGTATTTT
- | - | TRBJ1-2 | TRBV7-9 | CASSKSRDKDGYTF | TGTGCCAGCAGCAAGTCCAGGGATAAGGATGGCTACACCTTC
TRBD1 | - | TRBJ1-2 | TRBV5-6 | CASSPVGQGATEYGYTF | TGTGCCAGCAGCCCAGTCGGGCAGGGGGCCACGGAGTATGGCTACACCTTC
- | - | TRBJ1-5 | TRBV19 | CASSTTGDQPQHF | TGTGCCAGTAGTACCACGGGCGACCAGCCCCAGCATTTT
TRBD2 | - | TRBJ2-2 | TRBV11-2 | CASRRGSTGELFF | TGTGCCAGCAGGCGGGGGTCGACCGGGGAGCTGTTTTTT
- | - | TRBJ1-1 | TRBV3-1/TRBV3-2 | CASSPHGPGEAFF | TGTGCCAGCAGCCCCCACGGGCCAGGTGAAGCTTTCTTT
- | - | TRBJ1-3 | TRBV28 | CASSSPSRNTIYF | TGTGCCAGCAGTTCCCCCTCACGAAACACCATATATTTT
- | once | TRBJ1-1 | TRBV7-9 | CASSLVPGLSTEAFF | TGTGCCAGCAGCTTAGTTCCGGGGCTGAGCACTGAAGCTTTCTTT
- | once | TRBJ1-1 | TRBV5-1 | CASSLVGALNTEAFF | TGCGCCAGCAGCTTGGTCGGCGCTCTGAACACTGAAGCTTTCTTT
- | - | TRBJ2-1 | TRBV5-1 | CASSPATGINEQFF | TGCGCCAGCAGCCCCGCGACAGGTATCAATGAGCAGTTCTTC
- | - | TRBJ2-2 | TRBV6-5 | CASRAQVWSGELFF | TGTGCCAGCAGAGCACAGGTTTGGTCCGGGGAGCTGTTTTTT
- | - | TRBJ1-5 | TRBV4-3 | CASSQAYQQSMGNQPQHF | TGCGCCAGCAGCCAAGCCTACCAACAGTCAATGGGCAATCAGCCCCAGCATTTT
- | - | TRBJ1-1 | TRBV7-8 | CASSRSYTEAFF | TGTGCCAGCAGCCGCTCCTACACTGAAGCTTTCTTT
- | - | TRBJ1-2 | TRBV24-1 | CATSDSTGLYGYTF | TGTGCCACCAGTGATTCGACAGGACTCTATGGCTACACCTTC
TRBD1 | - | TRBJ1-3 | TRBV28 | CASSLVGQGNTIYF | TGTGCCAGCAGTTTGGTGGGACAGGGAAACACCATATATTTT
- | - | TRBJ1-2 | TRBV27 | CASSLSGAGRGYTF | TGTGCCAGCAGTTTATCAGGGGCAGGGAGAGGCTACACCTTC
- | - | TRBJ1-2 | TRBV3-1/TRBV3-2 | CASSQVGLSYGYTF | TGTGCCAGCAGCCAAGTAGGGTTGTCCTATGGCTACACCTTC
- | - | TRBJ1-5 | TRBV6-4 | CASSGRGVPQPQHF | TGTGCCAGCAGTGGACGGGGGGTTCCTCAGCCCCAGCATTTT
- | once | TRBJ1-1 | TRBV27 | CASSHNTEAFF | TGTGCCAGCAGCCATAACACTGAAGCTTTCTTT
- | - | TRBJ2-7 | TRBV30 | CAWSVQSGRHEQYF | TGTGCCTGGAGTGTACAGTCAGGCAGGCACGAGCAGTACTTC
- | - | TRBJ2-7 | TRBV3-1/TRBV3-2 | CASSQVGFGEQYF | TGTGCCAGCAGCCAAGTAGGTTTCGGCGAGCAGTACTTC
- | - | TRBJ1-1 | TRBV9 | CASSVAPGRSTEAFF | TGTGCCAGCAGCGTAGCTCCAGGACGGAGTACTGAAGCTTTCTTT
- | - | TRBJ2-7 | TRBV5-5 | CASSLGGSSYEQYF | TGTGCCAGCAGCTTGGGGGGATCCTCCTACGAGCAGTACTTC
TRBD2 | - | TRBJ2-1 | TRBV4-1 | CASSPTILAGGPNEQFF | TGCGCCAGCAGCCCCACGATCCTAGCGGGGGGGCCAAATGAGCAGTTCTTC